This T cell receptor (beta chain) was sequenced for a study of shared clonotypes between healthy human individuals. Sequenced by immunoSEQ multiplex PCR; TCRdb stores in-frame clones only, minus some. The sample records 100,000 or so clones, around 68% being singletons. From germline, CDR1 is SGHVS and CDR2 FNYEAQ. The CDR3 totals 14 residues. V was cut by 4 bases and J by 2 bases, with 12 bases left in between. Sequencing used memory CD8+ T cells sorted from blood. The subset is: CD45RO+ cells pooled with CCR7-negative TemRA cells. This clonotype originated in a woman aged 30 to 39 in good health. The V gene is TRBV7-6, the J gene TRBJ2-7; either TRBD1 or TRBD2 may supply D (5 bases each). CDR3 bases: TGTGCCAGCAGCTATCCGGGGCGAACCTACGAGCAGTACTTC. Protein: CASSYPGRTYEQYF.